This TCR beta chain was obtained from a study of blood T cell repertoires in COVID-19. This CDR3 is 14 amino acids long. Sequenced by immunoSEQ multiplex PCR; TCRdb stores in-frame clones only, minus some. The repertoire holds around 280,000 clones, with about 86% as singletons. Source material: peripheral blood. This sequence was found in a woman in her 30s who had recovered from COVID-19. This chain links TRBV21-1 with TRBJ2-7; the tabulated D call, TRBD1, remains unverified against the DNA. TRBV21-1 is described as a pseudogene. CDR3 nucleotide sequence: TGTGCCAGCAGCGGCCGGGACAGCACATACGAGCAGTACTTC. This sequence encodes CASSGRDSTYEQYF.